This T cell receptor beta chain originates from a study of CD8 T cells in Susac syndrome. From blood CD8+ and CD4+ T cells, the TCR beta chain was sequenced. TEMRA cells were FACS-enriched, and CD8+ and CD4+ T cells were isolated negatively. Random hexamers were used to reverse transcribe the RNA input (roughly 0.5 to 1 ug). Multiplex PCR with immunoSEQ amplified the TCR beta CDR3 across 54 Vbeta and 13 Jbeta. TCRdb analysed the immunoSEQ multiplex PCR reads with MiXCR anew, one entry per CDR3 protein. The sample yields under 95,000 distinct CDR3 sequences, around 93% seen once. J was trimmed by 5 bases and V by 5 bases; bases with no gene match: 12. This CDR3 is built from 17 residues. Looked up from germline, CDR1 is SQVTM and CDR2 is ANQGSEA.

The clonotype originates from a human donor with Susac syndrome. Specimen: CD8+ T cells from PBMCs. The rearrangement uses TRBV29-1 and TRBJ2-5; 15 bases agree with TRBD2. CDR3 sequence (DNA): TGCAGCGTTACCGGACTAGCGGGAGGGCCATGGGAGGAGACCCAGTACTTC. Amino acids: CSVTGLAGGPWEETQYF.